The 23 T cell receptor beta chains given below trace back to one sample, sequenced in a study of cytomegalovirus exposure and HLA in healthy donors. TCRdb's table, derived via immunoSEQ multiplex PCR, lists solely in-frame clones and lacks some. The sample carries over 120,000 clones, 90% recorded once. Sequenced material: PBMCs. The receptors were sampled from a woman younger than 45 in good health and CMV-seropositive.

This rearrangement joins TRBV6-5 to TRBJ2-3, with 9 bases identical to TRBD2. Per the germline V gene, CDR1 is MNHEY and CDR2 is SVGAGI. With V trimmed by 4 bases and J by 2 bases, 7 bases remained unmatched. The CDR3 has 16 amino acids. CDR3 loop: CASSSISGGYTDTQYF. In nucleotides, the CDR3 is TGTGCCAGCAGTTCGATAAGCGGGGGGTACACAGATACGCAGTATTTT.

For the CDR3, the DNA is TGCAGCGTTGTCCCAACAGGGCCCCCCTACGAGCAGTACTTC. Translating gives CSVVPTGPPYEQYF. The V and J genes are TRBV29-1 and TRBJ2-7; a possible D gene is TRBD1 (6 bases). CDR3 length: 14 amino acids. V gave up 4 bases and J gave up 2 bases, with 15 bases separating them. Germline-derived CDR1 and CDR2 are SQVTM and ANQGSEA.

CDR3 bases: TGTGCCAGCAGTTTCATGACAGGGGGCACAGATACGCAGTATTTT. It yields the protein CASSFMTGGTDTQYF. The chain uses TRBV27 and TRBJ2-3; 8 bases are shared with TRBD1. The V gene's germline CDR1 is MNHEY and CDR2 SMNVEV (reference sequence). This CDR3 spans 15 amino acids. V shed 3 bases, J shed 1 base, and the junction held 3 bases outside the gene matches.

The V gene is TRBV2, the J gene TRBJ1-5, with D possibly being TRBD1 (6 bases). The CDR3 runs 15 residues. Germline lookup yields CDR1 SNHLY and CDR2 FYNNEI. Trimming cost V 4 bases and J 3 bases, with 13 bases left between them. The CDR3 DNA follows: TGTGCCAGCAGTGCTGCAGGGGTTACCAATCAGCCCCAGCATTTT. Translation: CASSAAGVTNQPQHF.

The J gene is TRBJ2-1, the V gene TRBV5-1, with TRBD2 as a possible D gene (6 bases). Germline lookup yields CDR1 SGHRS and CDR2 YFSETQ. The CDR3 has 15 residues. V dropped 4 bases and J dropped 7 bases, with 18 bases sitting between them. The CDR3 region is CASSRGSGDGNEQFF. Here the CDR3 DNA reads TGCGCCAGCAGCCGTGGTAGCGGAGATGGTAATGAGCAGTTCTTC.

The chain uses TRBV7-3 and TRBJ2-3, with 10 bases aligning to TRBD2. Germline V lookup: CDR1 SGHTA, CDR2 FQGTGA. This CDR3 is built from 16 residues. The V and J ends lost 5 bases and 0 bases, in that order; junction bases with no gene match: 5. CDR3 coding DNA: TGTGCCAGCAGCCCGGGACTAGCGCAAAGCACAGATACGCAGTATTTT. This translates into CASSPGLAQSTDTQYF.

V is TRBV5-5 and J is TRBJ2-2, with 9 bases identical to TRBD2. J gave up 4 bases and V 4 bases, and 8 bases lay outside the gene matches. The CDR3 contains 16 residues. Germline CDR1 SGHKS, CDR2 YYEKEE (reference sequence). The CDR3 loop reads CASSPQLAGPTGELFF. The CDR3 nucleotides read TGTGCCAGCAGCCCTCAGCTAGCGGGGCCCACCGGGGAGCTGTTTTTT.

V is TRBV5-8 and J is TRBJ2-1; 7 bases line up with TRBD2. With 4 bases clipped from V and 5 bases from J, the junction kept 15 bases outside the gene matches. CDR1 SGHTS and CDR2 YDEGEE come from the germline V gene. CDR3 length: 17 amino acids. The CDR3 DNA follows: TGTGCCAGCAGCCTTTTAGGACTGCGGGAGTCCCACAATGAGCAGTTCTTC. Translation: CASSLLGLRESHNEQFF.

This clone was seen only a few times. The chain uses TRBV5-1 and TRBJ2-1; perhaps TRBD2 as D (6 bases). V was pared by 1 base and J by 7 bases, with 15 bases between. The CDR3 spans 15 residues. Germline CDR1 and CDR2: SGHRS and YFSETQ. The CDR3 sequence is CASSLLYGGGNEQFF. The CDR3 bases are TGCGCCAGCAGCTTGCTATACGGTGGAGGGAATGAGCAGTTCTTC.

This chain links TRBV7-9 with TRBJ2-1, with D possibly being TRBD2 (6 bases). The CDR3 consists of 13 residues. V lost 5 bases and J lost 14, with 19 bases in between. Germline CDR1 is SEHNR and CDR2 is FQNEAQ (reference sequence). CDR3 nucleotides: TGTGCCAGCAGCCCTGTACTGGGACTTTACAAGTTCTTC. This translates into CASSPVLGLYKFF.

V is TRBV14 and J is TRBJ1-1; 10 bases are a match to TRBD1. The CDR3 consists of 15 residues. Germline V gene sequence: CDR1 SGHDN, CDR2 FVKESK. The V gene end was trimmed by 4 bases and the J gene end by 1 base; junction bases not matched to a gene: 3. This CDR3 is CASSPGDRGNTEAFF. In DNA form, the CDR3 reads TGTGCCAGCAGCCCCGGGGACAGGGGGAACACTGAAGCTTTCTTT.

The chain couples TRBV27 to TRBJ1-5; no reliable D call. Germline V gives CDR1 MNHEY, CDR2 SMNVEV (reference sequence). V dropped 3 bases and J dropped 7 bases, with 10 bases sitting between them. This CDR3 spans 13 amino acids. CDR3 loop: CASSFGGRQPQHF. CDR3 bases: TGTGCCAGCAGTTTTGGAGGGCGCCAGCCCCAGCATTTT.

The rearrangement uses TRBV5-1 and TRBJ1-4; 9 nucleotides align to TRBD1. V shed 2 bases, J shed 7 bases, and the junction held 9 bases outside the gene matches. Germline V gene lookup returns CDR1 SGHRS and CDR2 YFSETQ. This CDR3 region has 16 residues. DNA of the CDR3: TGCGCCAGCAGCTTCCCGACAGGGGGTGTTCGTGAAAAACTGTTTTTT. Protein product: CASSFPTGGVREKLFF. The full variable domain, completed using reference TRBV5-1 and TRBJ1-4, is KAGVTQTPRYLIKTRGQQVTLSCSPISGHRSVSWYQQTPGQGLQFLFEYFSETQRNKGNFPGRFSGRQFSNSRSEMNVSTLELGDSALYLCASSFPTGGVREKLFFGSGTQLSVL.

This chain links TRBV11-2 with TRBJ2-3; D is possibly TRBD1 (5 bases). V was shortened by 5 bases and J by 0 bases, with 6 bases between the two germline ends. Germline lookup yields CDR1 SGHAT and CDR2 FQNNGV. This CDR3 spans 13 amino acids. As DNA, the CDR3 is TGTGCCAGCAGCAAGGGGAGCACAGATACGCAGTATTTT. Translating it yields CASSKGSTDTQYF.

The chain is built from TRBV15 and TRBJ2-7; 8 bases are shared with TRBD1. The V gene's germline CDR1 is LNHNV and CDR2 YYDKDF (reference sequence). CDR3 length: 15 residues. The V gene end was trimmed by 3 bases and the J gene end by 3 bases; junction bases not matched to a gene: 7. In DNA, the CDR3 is TGTGCCACCAGCAGCCTCAGGGGGCCAGACTACGAGCAGTACTTC. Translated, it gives CATSSLRGPDYEQYF.

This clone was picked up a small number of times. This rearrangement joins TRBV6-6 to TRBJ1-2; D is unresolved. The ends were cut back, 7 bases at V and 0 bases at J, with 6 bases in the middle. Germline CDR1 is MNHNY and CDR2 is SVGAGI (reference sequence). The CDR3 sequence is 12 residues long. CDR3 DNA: TGTGCCAGCACACTTACTAACTATGGCTACACCTTC. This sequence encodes CASTLTNYGYTF.

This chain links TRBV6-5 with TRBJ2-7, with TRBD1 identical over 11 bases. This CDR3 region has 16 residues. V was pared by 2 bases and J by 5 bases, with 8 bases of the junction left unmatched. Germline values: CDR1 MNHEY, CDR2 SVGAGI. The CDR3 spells CASSYDGGQGGNEQYF. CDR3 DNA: TGTGCCAGCAGTTACGACGGGGGACAGGGGGGCAACGAGCAGTACTTC.

The CDR3 region has the DNA TGTGCCAGCAGTTGGGGGCCCTCCTACAATGAGCAGTTCTTC. Translation gives CASSWGPSYNEQFF. The chain links TRBV27 to TRBJ2-1; perhaps TRBD1 as D (6 bases). Trimming shortened V by 4 bases and J by 0 bases, and 7 bases separated the two germline ends. Germline V gene sequence: CDR1 MNHEY, CDR2 SMNVEV (reference sequence). The CDR3 is 14 residues long.

The CDR3 is CSVVSGGTYEQYF. The CDR3, as DNA: TGCAGCGTTGTCAGCGGGGGAACCTACGAGCAGTACTTC. This chain joins TRBV29-1 and TRBJ2-7; the match to TRBD2 covers 8 bases. CDR3 length: 13 residues. The germline V gene encodes CDR1 SQVTM and CDR2 ANQGSEA. Unmatched junction bases numbered 4, after V lost 4 bases and J lost 2 bases.

CDR3 sequence (DNA): TGCGCCAGCAGCTCAGAGACCGACAGGCCCCAGCATTTT. Residues: CASSSETDRPQHF. The V and J genes are TRBV4-1 and TRBJ1-5; D might be TRBD1 (5 bases). The CDR3 length is 13 residues. The germline gives CDR1 MGHRA, CDR2 YSYEKL. V lost 5 bases to trimming and J lost 9 bases, with 14 bases between them.

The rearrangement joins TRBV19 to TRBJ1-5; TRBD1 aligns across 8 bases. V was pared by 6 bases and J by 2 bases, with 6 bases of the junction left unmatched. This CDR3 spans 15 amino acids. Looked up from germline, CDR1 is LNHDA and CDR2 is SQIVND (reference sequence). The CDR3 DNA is TGTGCCAGTAGGACAACAGGGGGTGGCAATCAGCCCCAGCATTTT. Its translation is CASRTTGGGNQPQHF.

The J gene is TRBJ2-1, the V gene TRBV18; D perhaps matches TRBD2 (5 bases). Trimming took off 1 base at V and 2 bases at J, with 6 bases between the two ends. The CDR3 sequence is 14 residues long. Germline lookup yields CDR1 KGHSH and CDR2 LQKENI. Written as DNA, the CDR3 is TGTGCCAGCTCACCACAAGCGGCCTACAATGAGCAGTTCTTC. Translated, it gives CASSPQAAYNEQFF.

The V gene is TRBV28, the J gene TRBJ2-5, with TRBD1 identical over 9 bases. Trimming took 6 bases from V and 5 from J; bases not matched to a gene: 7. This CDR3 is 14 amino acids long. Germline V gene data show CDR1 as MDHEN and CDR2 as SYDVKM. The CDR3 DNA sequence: TGTGCCAGCAGCCGTCCCGGGACAGGGGAGACCCAGTACTTC. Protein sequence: CASSRPGTGETQYF.